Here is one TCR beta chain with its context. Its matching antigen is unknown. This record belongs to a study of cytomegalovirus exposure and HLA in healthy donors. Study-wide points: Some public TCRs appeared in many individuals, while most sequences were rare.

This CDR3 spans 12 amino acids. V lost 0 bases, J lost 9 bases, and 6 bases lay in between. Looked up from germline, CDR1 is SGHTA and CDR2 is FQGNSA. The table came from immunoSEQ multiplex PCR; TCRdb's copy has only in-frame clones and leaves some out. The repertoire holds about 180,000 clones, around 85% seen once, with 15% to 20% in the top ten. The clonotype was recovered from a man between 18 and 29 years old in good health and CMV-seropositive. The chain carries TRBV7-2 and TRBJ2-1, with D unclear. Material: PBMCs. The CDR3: CASSLAAIEQFF. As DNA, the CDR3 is TGTGCCAGCAGCTTAGCTGCTATTGAGCAGTTCTTC. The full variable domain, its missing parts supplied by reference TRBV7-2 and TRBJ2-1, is GAGVSQSPSNKVTEKGKDVELRCDPISGHTALYWYRQSLGQGLEFLIYFQGNSAPDKSGLPSDRFSAERTGGSVSTLTIQRTQQEDSAVYLCASSLAAIEQFFGPGTRLTVL.